Each of the 6 T cell receptor beta chains below was sequenced from the same sample in a study of blood T cells in healthy people across ages. Together with a sample-barcoded 5' primer, a J-beta primer mix was included in a second PCR lasting about 7 to 12 cycles. TCRdb analysed the 5' RACE reads with MiXCR anew, one entry per CDR3 protein. The data contain 450,000 to 700,000 distinct CDR3 sequences, 25% to 30% of them singletons. The source material was blood. The receptors here all came from a woman aged 70-85 years in good health.

V usage is TRBV7-9 and J usage is TRBJ1-2; 8 bases fit TRBD1. The CDR3 is 13 residues long. CDR1 SEHNR and CDR2 FQNEAQ come from the germline V gene (reference sequence). The ends lost 5 bases at V and 8 bases at J; junction bases unmatched: 7. The CDR3 loop reads CASSPDRGSGYTF. The DNA for the CDR3 is TGTGCCAGCAGCCCCGACAGGGGTAGCGGCTACACCTTC.

A few counts support this clonotype. The J gene is TRBJ1-4, the V gene TRBV6-8; the D gene is possibly TRBD1 (6 bases). CDR1 is MNHGY and CDR2 is SAAAGT in the germline V gene. The CDR3 extends over 14 amino acids. Trimming stripped 6 bases from V and 8 bases from J, with 16 bases between. The CDR3 region has the DNA TGTGCCAGCAGAAAAGGGGGGAGACACGAAAAACTGTTTTTT. Protein: CASRKGGRHEKLFF.

The V call is TRBV7-2, the J call TRBJ2-5; D is unclear. CDR1 and CDR2 from the germline V gene are SGHTA and FQGNSA. The CDR3 has 14 amino acids. V gave up 1 base and J gave up 3 bases, with 9 bases separating them. The CDR3 nucleotides are TGTGCCAGCAGCTTAGACTTGTTGGAAGAGACCCAGTACTTC. Encoded protein: CASSLDLLEETQYF.

J is TRBJ1-1 and V is TRBV5-1; D remains unclear. The CDR3 extends over 15 amino acids. Germline CDR1 is SGHRS and CDR2 is YFSETQ. The germline V and J ends were trimmed by 4 bases and 7 bases, with 20 bases remaining between them. The CDR3 coding sequence is TGCGCCAGCAGCCCCACGAACATGTGGCAGATTGAAGCTTTCTTT. Amino acids: CASSPTNMWQIEAFF. The entire variable domain, with the rest obtained from reference TRBV5-1 and TRBJ1-1, is as follows: KAGVTQTPRYLIKTRGQQVTLSCSPISGHRSVSWYQQTPGQGLQFLFEYFSETQRNKGNFPGRFSGRQFSNSRSEMNVSTLELGDSALYLCASSPTNMWQIEAFFGQGTRLTVV.

The chain joins TRBV9 to TRBJ1-2; 7 bases line up with TRBD1. CDR1 and CDR2 from the germline V gene are SGDLS and YYNGEE. Trimming removed 5 bases from V and 2 bases from J; junction bases left unmatched: 9. The CDR3 loop spans 15 amino acids. CDR3 amino acids: CASSIGLGGNYGYTF. CDR3 in DNA: TGTGCCAGCAGTATCGGTTTAGGGGGCAACTATGGCTACACCTTC.

The rearrangement uses TRBV12-3 or TRBV12-4 and TRBJ1-2; 11 bases match TRBD1. The CDR3 contains 15 residues. Trimming cost V 8 bases and J 4 bases; bases outside gene matches: 9. CDR3 bases: TGTGCCAGCGGGTTAACCGGGACAGGGGGCTATGGCTACACCTTC. Translation: CASGLTGTGGYGYTF.